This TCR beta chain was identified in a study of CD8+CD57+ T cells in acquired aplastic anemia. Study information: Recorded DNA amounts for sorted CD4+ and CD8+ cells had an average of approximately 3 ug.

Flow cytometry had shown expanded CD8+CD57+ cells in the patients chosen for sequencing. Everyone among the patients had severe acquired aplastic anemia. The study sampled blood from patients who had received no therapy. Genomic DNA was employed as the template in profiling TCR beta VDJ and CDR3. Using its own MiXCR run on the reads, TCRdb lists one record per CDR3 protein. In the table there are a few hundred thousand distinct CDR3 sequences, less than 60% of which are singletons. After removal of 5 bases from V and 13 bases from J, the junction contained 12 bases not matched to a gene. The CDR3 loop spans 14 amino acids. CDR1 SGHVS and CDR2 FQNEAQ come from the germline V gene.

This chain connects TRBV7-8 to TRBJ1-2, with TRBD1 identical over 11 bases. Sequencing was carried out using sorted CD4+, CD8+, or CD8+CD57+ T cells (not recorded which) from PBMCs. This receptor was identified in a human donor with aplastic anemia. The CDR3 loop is CASSPRTGGSGGTF. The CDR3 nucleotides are TGTGCCAGCAGCCCAAGGACAGGGGGCTCCGGTGGCACCTTC.